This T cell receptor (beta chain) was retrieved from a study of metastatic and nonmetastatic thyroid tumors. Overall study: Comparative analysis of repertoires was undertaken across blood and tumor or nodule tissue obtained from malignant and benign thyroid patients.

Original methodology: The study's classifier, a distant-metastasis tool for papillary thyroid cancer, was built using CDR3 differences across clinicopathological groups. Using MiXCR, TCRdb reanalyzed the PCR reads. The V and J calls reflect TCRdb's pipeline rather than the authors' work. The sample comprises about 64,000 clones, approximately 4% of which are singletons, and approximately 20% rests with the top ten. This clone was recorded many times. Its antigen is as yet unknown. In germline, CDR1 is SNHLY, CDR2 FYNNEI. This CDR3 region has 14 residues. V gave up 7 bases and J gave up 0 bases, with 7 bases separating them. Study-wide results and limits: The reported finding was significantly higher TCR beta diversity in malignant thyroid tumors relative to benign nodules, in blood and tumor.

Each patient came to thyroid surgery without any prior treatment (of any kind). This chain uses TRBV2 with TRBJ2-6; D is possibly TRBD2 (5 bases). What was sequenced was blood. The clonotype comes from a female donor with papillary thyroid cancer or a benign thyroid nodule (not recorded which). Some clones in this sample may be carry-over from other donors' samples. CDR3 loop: CASKRDSGANVLTF. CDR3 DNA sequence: TGTGCCAGCAAGAGGGACTCTGGGGCCAACGTCCTGACTTTC.